These T cell receptor beta chains were read from a single sample in a study of T cells after yellow fever vaccination. TCRdb reprocessed the 5' RACE reads via MiXCR and lists one record per CDR3 protein. Of about 53,000 distinct CDR3 sequences detected, 5% to 6.5% appear once; the ten largest clones hold around a third. The sequences come from PBMCs, either bulk or a sorted T-cell subset (CD4+, CD8+, memory, or dextramer-sorted; not recorded which), collected on the day of the yellow fever booster vaccination. The origin of the receptors is a young man who received the YFV17D yellow fever vaccine. Both conserved end residues are part of each CDR3. The D gene is left open where the match is weak. The size field is filled for only some rows; it gives once, few, many or a size class.

TRBJ1-2	-	many	TRBV7-9	TGTGCCAGCAGCTTCAACGAATATGGCTACACCTTC	CASSFNEYGYTF
TRBJ2-7	TRBD2	many	TRBV4-2	TGTGCCAGCAGCCCCGAAGGATCTAGCGGGGGGGGCTACGAGCAGTACTTC	CASSPEGSSGGGYEQYF
TRBJ2-1	-	many	TRBV5-1	TGCGCCAGCAGCCGAAAAACTTATACCTCCTACAATGAGCAGTTCTTC	CASSRKTYTSYNEQFF
TRBJ2-3	TRBD2	-	TRBV5-1	TGCGCCAGCAGCTTGTCTAGGTCGGGACTAGCGGGGCCCAGAGCAGATACGCAGTATTTT	CASSLSRSGLAGPRADTQYF
TRBJ1-2	-	many	TRBV20-1	TGCAGTGCTAGGAGGCCGGGGGGTAACTATGGCTACACCTTC	CSARRPGGNYGYTF
TRBJ1-4	TRBD1	many	TRBV25-1	TGTGCCATCTTAGGGACAGGGCGAAATGAAAAACTGTTTTTT	CAILGTGRNEKLFF
TRBJ2-1	-	many	TRBV25-1	TGTGCCAGCACCGCCGGGACCAGCAATGAGCAGTTCTTC	CASTAGTSNEQFF
TRBJ2-3	-	many	TRBV6-5	TGTGCCAGCAGTTACTCGGACGGCACAGATACGCAGTATTTT	CASSYSDGTDTQYF
TRBJ2-7	-	-	TRBV5-1	TGCGCCAGCAGCTTGGGGGGGGCGACCCTATGGGAGCAGTACTTC	CASSLGGATLWEQYF
TRBJ2-7	-	many	TRBV7-2	TGTGCCAGCAGTAGATACAGGGCAGGCGACGAGCAGTACTTC	CASSRYRAGDEQYF
TRBJ1-1	TRBD1	many	TRBV7-9	TGTGCCAGCAGCTTTACAGGGGGTGGCACTGAAGCTTTCTTT	CASSFTGGGTEAFF
TRBJ2-1	TRBD1	few	TRBV6-6	TGTGCCAGCAGCGACAGGGACCGCTACAATGAGCAGTTCTTC	CASSDRDRYNEQFF
TRBJ2-4	-	-	TRBV19	TGTGCCAGTAGTATAGAAAACAGGGTAGGGGAAAACATTCAGTACTTC	CASSIENRVGENIQYF
TRBJ1-2	TRBD1	-	TRBV12-3/TRBV12-4	TGTGCCAGCAGCCCGACAGGGTTTGACTATGGCTACACCTTC	CASSPTGFDYGYTF
TRBJ1-5	-	few	TRBV24-1	TGTGCCACCAGTTCGCAGGGAAGTCAGCCCCAGCATTTT	CATSSQGSQPQHF
TRBJ2-5	-	many	TRBV4-1	TGCGCCAGCGGGAGACGATGGACAGTCCAAGAGACCCAGTACTTC	CASGRRWTVQETQYF
TRBJ1-4	-	few	TRBV4-3	TGCGCCAGCAGCCAAGGTGCGGCAACTAATGAAAAACTGTTTTTT	CASSQGAATNEKLFF
TRBJ1-2	-	-	TRBV7-9	TGTGCCAGCAGCTTAGCAGGCCAACAGGAAGGCTACACCTTC	CASSLAGQQEGYTF
TRBJ1-5	-	many	TRBV27	TGTGCCAGCAGTTTATCGCGGCAACAGCCCCAGCATTTT	CASSLSRQQPQHF
TRBJ1-2	TRBD1	many	TRBV5-1	TGCGCCAGCAGCACGGGACAGGAGTATGGCTACACCTTC	CASSTGQEYGYTF
TRBJ2-3	-	-	TRBV21-1	TGTGCCAGCAGCAAAGTCGTGGGGACTCCCTCTAGCACAGATACGCAGTATTTT	CASSKVVGTPSSTDTQYF
TRBJ2-7	TRBD2	many	TRBV10-3	TGTGCCATCAGTGACGAAAGCGGGAGGCTCGAGCAGTACTTC	CAISDESGRLEQYF
TRBJ1-5	-	few	TRBV9	TGTGCCAGCAGCGTAGGTGGGTCCCAGCCCCAGCATTTT	CASSVGGSQPQHF
TRBJ2-1	-	many	TRBV20-1	TGCAGTGCTAGAAAATTGGCCTCTTTACATGAGCAGTTCTTC	CSARKLASLHEQFF
TRBJ2-1	-	-	TRBV5-8	TGTGCCAGCAGGATTGATGGGGGCGGCTACAATGAGCAGTTCTTC	CASRIDGGGYNEQFF
TRBJ2-3	-	few	TRBV5-6	TGTGCCAGCAGCTCATCCACCGTTGGGTCAGATACGCAGTATTTT	CASSSSTVGSDTQYF
TRBJ2-7	-	many	TRBV12-5	TGTGCTAGTGCCGTCGCTACAGGACCCTACGAGCAGTACTTC	CASAVATGPYEQYF
TRBJ1-2	TRBD1	-	TRBV6-5	TGTGCCAGCAGCCTTGGAGGGACAGGTCTCTACACCTTC	CASSLGGTGLYTF
TRBJ1-2	-	many	TRBV20-1	TGCAGTGCCAGAAGCCTATATGGCTACACCTTC	CSARSLYGYTF
TRBJ2-7	-	-	TRBV4-1	TGCGCCAGCAGCCAAGTAGGGAAGGACGAGCAGTACTTC	CASSQVGKDEQYF
TRBJ1-1	-	-	TRBV12-5	TGTGCTAGTGGTCCCCGACACGGGGAAGGGAGCGGAACTTTCTTT	CASGPRHGEGSGTFF
TRBJ1-4	-	many	TRBV21-1	TGTGCCAGCAGCAGACGTACTGCCGTGCGAGACCCAAATGAAAAACTGTTTTTT	CASSRRTAVRDPNEKLFF
TRBJ2-3	TRBD1	many	TRBV12-3/TRBV12-4	TGTGCCAGCAGTTTTTGGGGACAGGGAAACAAGTGGATAAGCACAGATACGCAGTATTTT	CASSFWGQGNKWISTDTQYF
TRBJ2-3	-	many	TRBV20-1	TGCAGTGCTCCGCGGGACACAGATACGCAGTATTTT	CSAPRDTDTQYF
TRBJ1-2	-	many	TRBV29-1	TGCAGCGTTGAACGGCAGGACGGCTACACCTTC	CSVERQDGYTF
TRBJ1-1	-	many	TRBV5-1	TGCGCCAGCAGCTTGTATCCCACCTGGAACACTGAAGCTTTCTTT	CASSLYPTWNTEAFF
TRBJ1-5	-	many	TRBV20-1	TGCAGTGCTAGAGACGCCCAGGGGAATCAGCCCCAGCATTTT	CSARDAQGNQPQHF
TRBJ2-2	-	many	TRBV20-1	TGCAGTGCTAGGTTAATAGAGACCGGGGAGCTGTTTTTT	CSARLIETGELFF
TRBJ1-2	-	many	TRBV7-2	TGTGCCAGCAGCTTAGGACATCTCTATGGCTACACCTTC	CASSLGHLYGYTF
TRBJ2-5	-	many	TRBV5-5	TGTGCCAGCAGCTTGGCCTCAGGGGTGGCCCAGTACTTC	CASSLASGVAQYF
TRBJ2-1	-	many	TRBV5-1	TGCGCCAGCAGCTTGGGACGGGGTAATGAGCAGTTCTTC	CASSLGRGNEQFF
TRBJ2-7	-	many	TRBV11-1	TGTGCCAGCAGCATGAGATACTACGAGCAGTACTTC	CASSMRYYEQYF
TRBJ1-5	TRBD1	-	TRBV6-2/TRBV6-3	TGTGCCAGCAGTTTGAATCCCGGGTATGGGGACAGGGGACATCAGCCCCAGCATTTT	CASSLNPGYGDRGHQPQHF
TRBJ1-2	-	few	TRBV10-2	TGCGCCAGCAGTGAGTCGACCCCAGGTTACTATGGCTACACCTTC	CASSESTPGYYGYTF
TRBJ2-1	TRBD2	many	TRBV10-1	TGCGCCAGCAGTGATACGGGAGGATTGGTTGAGCAGTTCTTC	CASSDTGGLVEQFF
TRBJ1-5	TRBD1	many	TRBV5-1	TGCGCCAGCAGCCCCAGGGGGTTAAGCAATCAGCCCCAGCATTTT	CASSPRGLSNQPQHF
TRBJ1-4	-	-	TRBV4-1	TGCGCCAGCAGCCAAGATCGGGAAAAACTGTTTTTT	CASSQDREKLFF
TRBJ2-1	TRBD2	many	TRBV6-5	TGTGCCAGCAGTTACGAAGGGGGACTAGCTTCCAATGAGCAGTTCTTC	CASSYEGGLASNEQFF
TRBJ2-2	TRBD2	-	TRBV3-1	TGTGCCAGCAGCCGTAGCGGGTTGAACACCGGGGAGCTGTTTTTT	CASSRSGLNTGELFF
TRBJ2-5	-	many	TRBV7-8	TGTGCCAGCAGCTCCCGACGCTCATTTAACCAAGAGACCCAGTACTTC	CASSSRRSFNQETQYF
TRBJ1-3	TRBD1	-	TRBV7-9	TGTGCCAGCAGCAAGACCCCCGGCAGTGGACAGGCTGGAAACACCATATATTTT	CASSKTPGSGQAGNTIYF
TRBJ2-7	TRBD1	many	TRBV4-2	TGTGCCAGCAGCCAAGATCGGTCAGGGGGTCGCTACGAGCAGTACTTC	CASSQDRSGGRYEQYF
TRBJ2-6	-	-	TRBV3-1	TGTGCCAGCAGCCAAGATCGTGACAGCCCCTCTGGGGCCAACGTCCTGACTTTC	CASSQDRDSPSGANVLTF
TRBJ2-5	-	-	TRBV3-1	TGTGCCAGCAGCCCCACACGGGGACCTCGCGCGGAGACCCAGTACTTC	CASSPTRGPRAETQYF